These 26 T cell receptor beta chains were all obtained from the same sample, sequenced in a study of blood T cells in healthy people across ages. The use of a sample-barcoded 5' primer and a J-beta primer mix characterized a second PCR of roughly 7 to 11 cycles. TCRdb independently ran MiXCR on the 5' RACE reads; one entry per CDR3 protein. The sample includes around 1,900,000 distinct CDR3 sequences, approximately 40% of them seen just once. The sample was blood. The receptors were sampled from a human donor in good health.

CDR3 residues: CASSRANPGTEETQYF. DNA for the CDR3: TGTGCCAGCAGCCGCGCGAACCCCGGGACAGAAGAGACCCAGTACTTC. The rearrangement links TRBV6-5 to TRBJ2-5; 7 bases agree with TRBD1. V was clipped by 6 bases and J by 3 bases; unmatched bases: 13. The CDR3 contains 16 residues. From germline, CDR1 is MNHEY and CDR2 SVGAGI.

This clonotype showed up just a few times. The CDR3 coding sequence is TGCAGTGCTAGAGATCCCAGGACGGGATCCCAAGAGACCCAGTACTTC. Translating it yields CSARDPRTGSQETQYF. The V and J genes are TRBV20-1 and TRBJ2-5, with D perhaps TRBD2 (5 bases). The ends were cut back, 0 bases at V and 1 base at J, with 15 bases in the middle. The germline CDR1 and CDR2 sequences are DFQATT and SNEGSKA (reference sequence). The CDR3 is 16 amino acids.

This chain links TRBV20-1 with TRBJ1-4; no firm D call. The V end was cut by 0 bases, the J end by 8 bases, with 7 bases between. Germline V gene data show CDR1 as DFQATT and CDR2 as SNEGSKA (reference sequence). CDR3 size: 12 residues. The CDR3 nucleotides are TGCAGTGCTAGAGAACCCTGGGAAAAACTGTTTTTT. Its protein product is CSAREPWEKLFF.

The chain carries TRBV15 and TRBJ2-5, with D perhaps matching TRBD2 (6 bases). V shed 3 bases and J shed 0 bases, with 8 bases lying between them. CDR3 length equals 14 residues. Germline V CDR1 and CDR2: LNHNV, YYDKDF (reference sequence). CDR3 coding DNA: TGTGCCACCAGCAGGAGGGACTACCAAGAGACCCAGTACTTC. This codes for CATSRRDYQETQYF.

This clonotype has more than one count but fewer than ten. CDR3 residues: CASSILTETQYF. The CDR3 DNA reads TGTGCCAGCAGTATTCTAACAGAGACCCAGTACTTC. V gene TRBV12-3 or TRBV12-4 combines with J gene TRBJ2-5, with D unresolved. V dropped 5 bases and J dropped 4 bases, with 8 bases sitting between them. This CDR3 is 12 amino acids long.

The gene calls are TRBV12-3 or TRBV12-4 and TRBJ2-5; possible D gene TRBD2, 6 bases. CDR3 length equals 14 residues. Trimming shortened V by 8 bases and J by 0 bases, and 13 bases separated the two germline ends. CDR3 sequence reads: CASRLAAYQETQYF. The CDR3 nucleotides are TGTGCCAGCCGGTTAGCGGCCTACCAAGAGACCCAGTACTTC.

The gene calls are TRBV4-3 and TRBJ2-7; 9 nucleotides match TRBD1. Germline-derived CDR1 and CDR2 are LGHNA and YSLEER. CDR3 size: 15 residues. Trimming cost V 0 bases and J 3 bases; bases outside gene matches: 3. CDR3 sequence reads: CASSQDRQGVYEQYF. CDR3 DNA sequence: TGCGCCAGCAGCCAAGATAGACAGGGGGTCTACGAGCAGTACTTC.

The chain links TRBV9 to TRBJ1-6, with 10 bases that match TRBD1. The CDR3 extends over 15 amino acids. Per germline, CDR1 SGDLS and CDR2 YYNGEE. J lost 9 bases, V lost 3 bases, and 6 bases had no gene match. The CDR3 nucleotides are TGTGCCAGCAGCGCACCGGGACAGGGGCGTTCACCCCTCCACTTT. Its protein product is CASSAPGQGRSPLHF.

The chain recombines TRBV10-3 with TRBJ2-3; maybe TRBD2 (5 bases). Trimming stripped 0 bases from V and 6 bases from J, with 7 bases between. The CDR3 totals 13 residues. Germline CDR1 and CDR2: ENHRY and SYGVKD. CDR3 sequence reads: CAISESGDDTQYF. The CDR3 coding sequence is TGTGCCATCAGTGAGTCCGGGGATGATACGCAGTATTTT.

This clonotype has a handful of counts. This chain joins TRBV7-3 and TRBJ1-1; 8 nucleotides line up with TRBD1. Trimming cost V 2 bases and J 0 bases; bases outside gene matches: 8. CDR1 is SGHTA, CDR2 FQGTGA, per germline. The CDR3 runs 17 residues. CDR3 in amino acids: CASSLEGQGAMNTEAFF. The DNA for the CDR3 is TGTGCCAGCAGCTTAGAGGGTCAGGGGGCCATGAACACTGAAGCTTTCTTT.

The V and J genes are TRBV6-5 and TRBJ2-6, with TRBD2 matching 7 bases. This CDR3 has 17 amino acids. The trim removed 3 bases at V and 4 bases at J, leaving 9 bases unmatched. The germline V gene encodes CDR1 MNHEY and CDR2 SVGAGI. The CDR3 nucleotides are TGTGCCAGCAGTTATGGCGGGGGTGCACTAGGGGCCAACGTCCTGACTTTC. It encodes CASSYGGGALGANVLTF.

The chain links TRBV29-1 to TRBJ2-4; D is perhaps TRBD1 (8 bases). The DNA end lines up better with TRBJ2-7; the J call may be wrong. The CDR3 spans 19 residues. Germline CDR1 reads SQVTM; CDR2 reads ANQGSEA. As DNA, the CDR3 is TGCAGCGTTGAAGCGTTTGGCAGGGGGCGAGCGGGGCCTCGCTACGAGCAGTACTTC. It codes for CSVEAFGRGRAGPRYEQYF.

The DNA for the CDR3 is TGTGCCAGCAGCTCTTACCGGACAGACCTCACAGATACGCAGTATTTT. This sequence encodes CASSSYRTDLTDTQYF. The chain links TRBV7-9 to TRBJ2-3, with D possibly being TRBD1 (6 bases). Germline-derived CDR1 and CDR2 are SEHNR and FQNEAQ (reference sequence). This CDR3 contains 16 residues. Trimming cost V 4 bases and J 2 bases, with 16 bases left between them.

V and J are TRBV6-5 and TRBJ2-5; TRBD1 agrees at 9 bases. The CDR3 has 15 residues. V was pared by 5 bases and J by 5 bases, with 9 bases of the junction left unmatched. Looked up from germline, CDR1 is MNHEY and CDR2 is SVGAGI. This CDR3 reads CASSQGQGSGETQYF. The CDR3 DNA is TGTGCCAGCAGTCAGGGACAGGGAAGTGGGGAGACCCAGTACTTC.

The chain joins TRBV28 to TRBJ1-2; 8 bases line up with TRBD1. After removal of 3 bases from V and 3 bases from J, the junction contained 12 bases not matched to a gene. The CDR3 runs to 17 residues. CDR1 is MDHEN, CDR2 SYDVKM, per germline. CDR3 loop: CASSFMAGGPRDYGYTF. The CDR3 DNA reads TGTGCCAGCAGTTTTATGGCAGGGGGCCCCCGGGACTATGGCTACACCTTC.

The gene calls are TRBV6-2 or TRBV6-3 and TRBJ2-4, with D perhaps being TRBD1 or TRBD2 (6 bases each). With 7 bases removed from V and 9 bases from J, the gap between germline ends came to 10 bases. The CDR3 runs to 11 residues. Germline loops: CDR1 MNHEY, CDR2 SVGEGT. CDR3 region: CASKGGIIQYF. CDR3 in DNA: TGTGCCAGCAAGGGGGGCATCATTCAGTACTTC.

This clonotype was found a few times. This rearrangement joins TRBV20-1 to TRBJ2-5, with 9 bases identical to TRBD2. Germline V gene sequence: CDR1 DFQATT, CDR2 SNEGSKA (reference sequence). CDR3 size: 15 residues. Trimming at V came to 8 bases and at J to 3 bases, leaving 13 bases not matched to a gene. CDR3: CSLIVSGGLKETQYF. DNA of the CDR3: TGCAGTCTCATCGTTAGCGGGGGACTAAAAGAGACCCAGTACTTC.

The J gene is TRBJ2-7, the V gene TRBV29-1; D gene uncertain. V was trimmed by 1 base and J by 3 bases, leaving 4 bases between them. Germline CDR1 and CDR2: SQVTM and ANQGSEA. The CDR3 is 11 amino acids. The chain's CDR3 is CSVEGGYEQYF. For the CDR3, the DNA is TGCAGCGTTGAAGGGGGCTACGAGCAGTACTTC.

The CDR3 coding sequence is TGTGCCAGCCTTACGACCAGCTCCTATAATTCACCCCTCCACTTT. Translated, it gives CASLTTSSYNSPLHF. The rearrangement links TRBV2 to TRBJ1-6; D call uncertain. CDR3 length: 15 amino acids. The germline CDR1 and CDR2 sequences are SNHLY and FYNNEI. Between the trimmed V and J ends, which lost 8 bases and 0 bases, there was a span of 11 bases. The variable domain in full, with the rest retrieved from reference TRBV2 and TRBJ1-6, is EPEVTQTPSHQVTQMGQEVILRCVPISNHLYFYWYRQILGQKVEFLVSFYNNEISEKSEIFDDQFSVERPDGSNFTLKIRSTKLEDSAMYFCASLTTSSYNSPLHFGNGTRLTVT.

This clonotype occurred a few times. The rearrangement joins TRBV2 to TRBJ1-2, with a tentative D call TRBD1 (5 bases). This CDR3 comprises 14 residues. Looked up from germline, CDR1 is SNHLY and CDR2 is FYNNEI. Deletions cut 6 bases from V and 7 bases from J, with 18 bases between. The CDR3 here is CASSGTLSQGGYTF. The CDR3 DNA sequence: TGTGCCAGCAGCGGGACCCTATCCCAGGGTGGCTACACCTTC.

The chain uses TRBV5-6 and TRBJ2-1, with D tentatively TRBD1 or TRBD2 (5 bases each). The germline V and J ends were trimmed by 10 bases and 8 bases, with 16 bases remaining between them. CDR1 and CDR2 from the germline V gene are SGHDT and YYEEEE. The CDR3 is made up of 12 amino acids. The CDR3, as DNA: TGTGCCTCCCATCTTATGGGGGATGAGCAGTTCTTC. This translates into CASHLMGDEQFF.

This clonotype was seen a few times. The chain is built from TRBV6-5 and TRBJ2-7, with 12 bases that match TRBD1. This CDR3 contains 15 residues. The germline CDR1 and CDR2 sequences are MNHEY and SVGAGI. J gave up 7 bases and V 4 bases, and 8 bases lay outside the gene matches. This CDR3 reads CASSLEGQGASEQYF. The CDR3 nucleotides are TGTGCCAGCAGTTTAGAGGGACAGGGGGCGAGTGAGCAGTACTTC.

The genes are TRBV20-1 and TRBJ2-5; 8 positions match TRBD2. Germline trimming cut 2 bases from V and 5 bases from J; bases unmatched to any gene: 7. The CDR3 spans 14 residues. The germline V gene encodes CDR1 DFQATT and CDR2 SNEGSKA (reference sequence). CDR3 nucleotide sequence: TGCAGTGCTAGATGGCGGGGGGAGTATGAGACCCAGTACTTC. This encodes CSARWRGEYETQYF.

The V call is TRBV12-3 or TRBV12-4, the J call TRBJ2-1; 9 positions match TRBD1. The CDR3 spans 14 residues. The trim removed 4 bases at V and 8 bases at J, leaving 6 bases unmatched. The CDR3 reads CASSSGQGTDEQFF. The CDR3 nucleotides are TGTGCCAGCAGTTCTGGACAGGGGACGGATGAGCAGTTCTTC.

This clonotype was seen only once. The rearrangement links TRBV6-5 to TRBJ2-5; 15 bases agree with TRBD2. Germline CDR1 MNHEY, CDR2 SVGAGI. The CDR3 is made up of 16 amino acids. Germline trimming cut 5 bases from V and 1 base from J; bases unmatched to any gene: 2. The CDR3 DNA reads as TGTGCCAGCAGTGGACTAGCGGGGGGGACCCAAGAGACCCAGTACTTC. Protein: CASSGLAGGTQETQYF.

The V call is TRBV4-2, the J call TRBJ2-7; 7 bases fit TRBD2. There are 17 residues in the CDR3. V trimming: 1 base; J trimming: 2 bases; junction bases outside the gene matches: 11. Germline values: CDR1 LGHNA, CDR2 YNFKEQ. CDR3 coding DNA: TGTGCCAGCAGCCAAGGGGGCGGGACTACTAAAACCTACGAGCAGTACTTC. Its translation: CASSQGGGTTKTYEQYF.